This passage covers 5 T cell receptor beta chains from one sample sequenced in a study of T cell changes during pregnancy in multiple sclerosis (dated by TCRdb to 2018 to 2020). Libraries were prepared through the immunoSEQ multiplex PCR assay. TCRdb took this table from immuneACCESS and kept in-frame rearrangements with V and J called. Such tables lack part of the clones; where checked against another copy, unresolved V genes explain under half of the gap, and the rest is unexplained. For this sample there are just under 100,000 clones; under 95% appear just once. The ten most abundant clones make up over 0.85% of the sample. The starting material was peripheral blood, obtained after pregnancy. Receptor source: a female donor with multiple sclerosis, enrolled in a pregnancy study.

The rearrangement joins TRBV4-1 to TRBJ1-1; 10 bases match TRBD1. Trimming at V came to 1 base and at J to 5 bases, leaving 7 bases not matched to a gene. The germline V gene has CDR1 MGHRA and CDR2 YSYEKL. The length of the CDR3 is 16 residues. The DNA of the CDR3 is TGCGCCAGCAGCCAAGCCGGGACAGGGGCTAAAACTGAAGCTTTCTTT. As protein: CASSQAGTGAKTEAFF.

The J gene is TRBJ1-1, the V gene TRBV6-1; TRBD1 might be the D (5 bases). This CDR3 is 13 amino acids long. V shed 10 bases and J shed 1 base, with 13 bases lying between them. Per germline, CDR1 MNHNS and CDR2 SASEGT. DNA of the CDR3: TGTGCCACCCGACAGAATACGAACACTGAAGCTTTCTTT. Its translation is CATRQNTNTEAFF.

The chain is built from TRBV11-2 and TRBJ2-7; D is ambiguous. V gave up 1 base and J gave up 7 bases, with 11 bases separating them. Germline V CDR1 and CDR2: SGHAT, FQNNGV. The CDR3 loop spans 13 amino acids. The CDR3 DNA follows: TGTGCCAGCAGCTTAGTTTCGACTCTGGAGCAGTACTTC. Protein product: CASSLVSTLEQYF.

The gene calls are TRBV9 and TRBJ2-7; a weak D match, TRBD2 (6 bases). Germline lookup yields CDR1 SGDLS and CDR2 YYNGEE. The CDR3 is made up of 15 amino acids. Deletions cut 0 bases from V and 7 bases from J, with 17 bases between. CDR3 residues: CASSVAERESGEQYF. The DNA for the CDR3 is TGTGCCAGCAGCGTAGCCGAACGGGAGTCGGGGGAGCAGTACTTC.

This chain connects TRBV2 to TRBJ1-1; D remains ambiguous. Trimming removed 3 bases at V and 2 bases at J, with 10 bases between. The CDR3 is 14 residues long. Germline assignment: CDR1 SNHLY and CDR2 FYNNEI. This CDR3 reads CASSEERVNTEAFF. CDR3 bases: TGTGCCAGCAGTGAGGAGAGAGTAAACACTGAAGCTTTCTTT.